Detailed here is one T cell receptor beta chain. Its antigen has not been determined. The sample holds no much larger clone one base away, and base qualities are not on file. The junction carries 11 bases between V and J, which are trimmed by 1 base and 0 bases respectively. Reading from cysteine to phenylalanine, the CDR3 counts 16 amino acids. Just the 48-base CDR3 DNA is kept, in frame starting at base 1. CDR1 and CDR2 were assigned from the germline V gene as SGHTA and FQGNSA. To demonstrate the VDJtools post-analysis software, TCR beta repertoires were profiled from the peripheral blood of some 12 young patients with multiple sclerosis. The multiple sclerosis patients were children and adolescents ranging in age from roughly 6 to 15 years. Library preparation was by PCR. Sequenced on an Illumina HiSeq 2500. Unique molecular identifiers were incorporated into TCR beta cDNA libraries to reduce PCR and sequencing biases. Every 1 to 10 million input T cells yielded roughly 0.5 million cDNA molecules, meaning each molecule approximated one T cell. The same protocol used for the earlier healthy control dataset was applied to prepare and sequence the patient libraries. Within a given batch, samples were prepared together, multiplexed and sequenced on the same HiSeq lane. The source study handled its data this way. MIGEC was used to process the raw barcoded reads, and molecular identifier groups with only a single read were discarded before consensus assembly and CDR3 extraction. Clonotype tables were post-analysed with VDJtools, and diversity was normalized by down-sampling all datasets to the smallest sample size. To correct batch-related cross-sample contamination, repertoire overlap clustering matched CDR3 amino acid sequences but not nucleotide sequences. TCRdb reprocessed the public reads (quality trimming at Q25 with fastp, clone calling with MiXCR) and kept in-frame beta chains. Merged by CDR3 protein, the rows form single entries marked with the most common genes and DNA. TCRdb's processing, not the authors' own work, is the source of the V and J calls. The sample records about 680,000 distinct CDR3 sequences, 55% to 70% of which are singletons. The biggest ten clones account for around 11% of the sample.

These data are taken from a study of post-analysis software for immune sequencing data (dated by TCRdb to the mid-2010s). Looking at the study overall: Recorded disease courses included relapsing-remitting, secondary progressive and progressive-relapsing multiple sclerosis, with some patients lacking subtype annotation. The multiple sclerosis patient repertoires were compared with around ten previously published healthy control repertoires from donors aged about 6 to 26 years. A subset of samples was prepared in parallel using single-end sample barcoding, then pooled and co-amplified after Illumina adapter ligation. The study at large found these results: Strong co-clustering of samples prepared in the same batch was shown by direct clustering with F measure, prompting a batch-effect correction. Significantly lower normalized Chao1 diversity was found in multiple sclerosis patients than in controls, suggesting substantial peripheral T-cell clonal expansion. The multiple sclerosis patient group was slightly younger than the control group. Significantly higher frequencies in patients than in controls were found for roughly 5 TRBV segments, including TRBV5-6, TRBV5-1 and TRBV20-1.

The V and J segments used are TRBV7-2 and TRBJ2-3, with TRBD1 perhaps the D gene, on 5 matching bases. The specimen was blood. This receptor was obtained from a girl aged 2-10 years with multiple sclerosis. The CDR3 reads CASSLVPGSSTDTQYF. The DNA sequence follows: TGTGCCAGCAGCTTAGTTCCAGGGTCTAGCACAGATACGCAGTATTTT.